The 32 T cell receptor beta chains below all came from one sample that was sequenced in a study of T cells after yellow fever vaccination. Each CDR3 protein gets one entry after TCRdb re-called the 5' RACE reads with MiXCR. The sample yields about 10,000 distinct CDR3 sequences, around 5% seen once. The sequences come from PBMCs, either bulk or a sorted T-cell subset (CD4+, CD8+, memory, or dextramer-sorted; not recorded which), collected roughly 15 days after the first yellow fever vaccination. Every receptor here comes from a young man who received the YFV17D yellow fever vaccine.

In this sample, this clonotype turned up many times. This chain connects TRBV7-2 to TRBJ1-1, with TRBD1 matching over 10 bases. There are 14 residues in the CDR3. Trimming cost V 5 bases and J 10 bases; bases outside gene matches: 10. Looked up from germline, CDR1 is SGHTA and CDR2 is FQGNSA. CDR3: CASSPLGTGVSAFF. In DNA form, the CDR3 reads TGTGCCAGCAGCCCACTTGGGACAGGGGTTTCAGCTTTCTTT.

This clonotype is labeled medium-sized. This chain connects TRBV27 to TRBJ1-1; D is ambiguous. Germline V gene lookup returns CDR1 MNHEY and CDR2 SMNVEV (reference sequence). The length of the CDR3 is 14 residues. The V end was cut by 3 bases, the J end by 5 bases, with 13 bases between. This chain's CDR3 is CASSFWGRLTEAFF. DNA for the CDR3: TGTGCCAGCAGTTTTTGGGGTAGGCTTACTGAAGCTTTCTTT.

This clonotype is deemed medium-sized. The CDR3 DNA sequence: TGTGCCAGCAGTACACTACCCGGGACAGTCGGGGAGCTGTTTTTT. This encodes CASSTLPGTVGELFF. The V and J genes are TRBV12-3 or TRBV12-4 and TRBJ2-2; 7 positions agree with TRBD1. The CDR3 spans 15 residues. Trimming at V came to 5 bases and at J to 7 bases, leaving 10 bases not matched to a gene.

The sample holds many counts of this clonotype. This chain joins TRBV6-2 or TRBV6-3 and TRBJ1-2; D possibly corresponds to TRBD1 (5 bases). The CDR3 extends over 14 amino acids. Germline assignment: CDR1 MNHEY and CDR2 SVGEGT. V lost 5 bases, J lost 4 bases, and 14 bases lay in between. The CDR3 loop is CASSMGGIPYGYTF. CDR3 nucleotide sequence: TGTGCCAGCAGTATGGGGGGTATCCCCTATGGCTACACCTTC.

The chain links TRBV3-2 to TRBJ2-2. TRBV3-2 is a pseudogene. The length of the CDR3 is 17 residues. The CDR3 here is CATSQLSGPANTGELFF. The CDR3 DNA sequence: TGTGCCACCTCCCAATTATCTGGGCCGGCGAACACCGGGGAGCTGTTTTTT.

This clonotype was observed many times. The chain has TRBV4-3 and TRBJ1-3; D might be TRBD1 (5 bases). The length of the CDR3 is 17 residues. V lost 0 bases and J lost 1, with 13 bases in between. CDR1 is LGHNA and CDR2 is YSLEER in the germline V gene. The CDR3 DNA is TGCGCCAGCAGCCAAGATAGTCGTGGGGCATCTGGAAACACCATATATTTT. This sequence encodes CASSQDSRGASGNTIYF.

The rearrangement joins TRBV7-9 to TRBJ2-2; D not resolved. The CDR3 has 14 amino acids. V lost 10 bases and J lost 4, with 16 bases in between. CDR1 is SEHNR and CDR2 is FQNEAQ in the germline V gene (reference sequence). CDR3 DNA: TGTGCCATCGGCCTTGGGCTCCTCACCGGGGAGCTGTTTTTT. Residues: CAIGLGLLTGELFF. The full variable domain, in which reference TRBV7-9 and TRBJ2-2 provide the parts outside the CDR3, is DTGVSQNPRHKITKRGQNVTFRCDPISEHNRLYWYRQTLGQGPEFLTYFQNEAQLEKSRLLSDRFSAERPKGSFSTLEIQRTEQGDSAMYLCAIGLGLLTGELFFGEGSRLTVL.

This clonotype is medium-sized within its sample. V and J are TRBV25-1 and TRBJ2-3; D is unclear. Germline values: CDR1 MGHDK, CDR2 SYGVNS. The CDR3 totals 11 residues. Trimming stripped 6 bases from V and 4 bases from J, with 5 bases between. As DNA, the CDR3 is TGTGCCAGCAGAGTAGCAGATACGCAGTATTTT. This translates into CASRVADTQYF. The variable domain in full, completed from reference TRBV25-1 and TRBJ2-3, reads EADIYQTPRYLVIGTGKKITLECSQTMGHDKMYWYQQDPGMELHLIHYSYGVNSTEKGDLSSESTVSRIRTEHFPLTLESARPSHTSQYLCASRVADTQYFGPGTRLTVL.

At least ten counts were recorded for this clonotype. The chain is built from TRBV2 and TRBJ1-5; TRBD1 aligns across 7 bases. The CDR3 runs 15 residues. Germline V gives CDR1 SNHLY, CDR2 FYNNEI. The J segment lost 2 bases and the V segment lost 4 bases, leaving 5 bases of the junction unmatched. The CDR3 DNA is TGTGCCAGCAGTGCCCTCACAGGGGGCAATCAGCCCCAGCATTTT. Amino acid sequence: CASSALTGGNQPQHF.

In this sample, this clonotype is medium-sized. The chain carries TRBV7-2 and TRBJ1-2; D not resolved. V shed 5 bases and J shed 1 base, with 8 bases lying between them. This CDR3 region has 13 residues. From germline, CDR1 is SGHTA and CDR2 FQGNSA. The DNA of the CDR3 is TGTGCCAGCAGCCGTGGACTTAACTATGGCTACACCTTC. It encodes CASSRGLNYGYTF.

This clonotype was detected many times. The rearrangement links TRBV7-2 to TRBJ1-3; perhaps TRBD1 as D (5 bases). Trimming took 2 bases from V and 1 from J, leaving 12 bases between them. The germline V gene encodes CDR1 SGHTA and CDR2 FQGNSA. This CDR3 spans 16 amino acids. The CDR3 DNA reads TGTGCCAGCAGCTTAAATCAGGGAGGTTCTGGAAACACCATATATTTT. Protein sequence: CASSLNQGGSGNTIYF.

This clonotype was seen repeatedly, ten times or more. The chain recombines TRBV12-3 or TRBV12-4 with TRBJ1-4, with 8 positions matching TRBD1. CDR3 size: 15 residues. The V gene end was trimmed by 6 bases and the J gene end by 4 bases; junction bases not matched to a gene: 7. The CDR3 DNA reads TGTGCCAGCAGCAGGACAGGGCTGGATAATGAAAAACTGTTTTTT. It codes for CASSRTGLDNEKLFF.

In its sample, this clonotype ranks as medium-sized. The rearrangement joins TRBV11-2 to TRBJ1-2, with TRBD1 matching 7 bases. The CDR3 contains 17 residues. Losses at the gene ends were 2 bases for V and 4 bases for J; bases not matched to a gene: 13. The germline gives CDR1 SGHAT, CDR2 FQNNGV. The CDR3 region has the DNA TGTGCCAGCAGCTTAACAACGACAGGGAAATCTCTCTATGGCTACACCTTC. Residues: CASSLTTTGKSLYGYTF.

By share, this clonotype ranks as medium-sized. The chain uses TRBV12-3 or TRBV12-4 and TRBJ2-1; tentatively, D is TRBD1 (6 bases). V lost 3 bases and J lost 4, with 7 bases in between. This CDR3 contains 13 residues. CDR3 amino acids: CASSLGAYNEQFF. The CDR3 bases are TGTGCCAGCAGTTTGGGGGCTTACAATGAGCAGTTCTTC.

Many counts were recorded for this clonotype. This chain joins TRBV30 and TRBJ1-1, with D possibly TRBD1 on 6 matching bases. Trimming took 1 base from V and 2 from J, leaving 14 bases between them. Germline loops: CDR1 GTSNPN, CDR2 SVGIG (reference sequence). This CDR3 has 15 residues. The CDR3 loop is CAWSGWGAGNTEAFF. The CDR3 DNA reads as TGTGCCTGGAGTGGCTGGGGGGCGGGTAACACTGAAGCTTTCTTT. The full variable domain, completed using reference TRBV30 and TRBJ1-1, is SQTIHQWPATLVQPVGSPLSLECTVEGTSNPNLYWYRQAAGRGLQLLFYSVGIGQISSEVPQNLSASRPQDRQFILSSKKLLLSDSGFYLCAWSGWGAGNTEAFFGQGTRLTVV.

This clonotype was seen repeatedly, ten times or more. This sequence joins TRBV24-1 and TRBJ2-5; the match to TRBD1 covers 11 bases. Germline V CDR1 and CDR2: KGHDR, SFDVKD. This CDR3 has 15 residues. The V segment lost 3 bases and the J segment 5 bases; nucleotides outside the gene matches: 4. CDR3: CATSDPGTGGETQYF. CDR3 in DNA: TGTGCCACCAGTGATCCAGGGACAGGGGGGGAGACCCAGTACTTC.

The rearrangement links TRBV3-1 to TRBJ2-2; TRBD1 agrees at 7 bases. Germline CDR1 reads LGHDT; CDR2 reads YNNKEL (reference sequence). V lost 8 bases and J lost 5; bases outside the gene matches: 17. This CDR3 contains 17 residues. This CDR3 is CASCKQVAGGETGELFF. In DNA form, the CDR3 reads TGTGCCAGCTGCAAGCAGGTTGCAGGGGGAGAGACCGGGGAGCTGTTTTTT.

Within the sample, this clonotype is medium-sized (0.01 to 0.1%). The rearrangement joins TRBV7-9 to TRBJ2-5; D possibly matches TRBD1 or TRBD2 (5 bases each). The V gene's germline CDR1 is SEHNR and CDR2 FQNEAQ (reference sequence). V lost 3 bases, J lost 2 bases, and 10 bases lay in between. This CDR3 comprises 14 residues. In DNA, the CDR3 is TGTGCCAGCAGCTTGTCTGGGACGCAAGAGACCCAGTACTTC. Its translation is CASSLSGTQETQYF.

In this sample, this clonotype is medium-sized (0.01 to 0.1%). The chain is built from TRBV5-6 and TRBJ2-5; the D gene is possibly TRBD2 (6 bases). This CDR3 region has 13 residues. Trimming shortened V by 7 bases and J by 5 bases, and 15 bases separated the two germline ends. From germline, CDR1 is SGHDT and CDR2 YYEEEE. The CDR3 here is CASGDGGRETQYF. The CDR3 bases are TGTGCCAGCGGAGACGGGGGAAGGGAGACCCAGTACTTC.

This clonotype occurred many times. The V and J genes are TRBV3-1 and TRBJ1-2; D call uncertain. Germline values: CDR1 LGHDT, CDR2 YNNKEL (reference sequence). Trimming cost V 3 bases and J 1 base, with 12 bases left between them. CDR3 length equals 15 residues. The CDR3 reads CASSHNGPVNYGYTF. The CDR3 coding sequence is TGTGCCAGCAGCCATAACGGTCCGGTTAACTATGGCTACACCTTC.

The table lists this clonotype with many counts. The rearrangement links TRBV4-1 to TRBJ1-1, with D maybe TRBD1 (6 bases). Deletions cut 5 bases from V and 7 bases from J, with 14 bases between. CDR3 length: 13 amino acids. Germline V CDR1 and CDR2: MGHRA, YSYEKL. The CDR3 sequence is CASSKRQEYEAFF. The CDR3 region has the DNA TGCGCCAGCAGCAAGAGACAGGAGTATGAAGCTTTCTTT.

This clonotype was detected many times. This chain links TRBV10-3 with TRBJ2-5; the match to TRBD2 covers 8 bases. The ends lost 3 bases at V and 0 bases at J; junction bases unmatched: 15. Germline V gives CDR1 ENHRY, CDR2 SYGVKD. This CDR3 is built from 19 residues. CDR3 DNA: TGTGCCATCAGTGATTCCCCACCGGGGGGGCGAACCTACCAAGAGACCCAGTACTTC. The encoded protein is CAISDSPPGGRTYQETQYF.

This clonotype showed up many times. The V gene is TRBV7-9, the J gene TRBJ2-3; the D gene is possibly TRBD2 (5 bases). Germline CDR1 reads SEHNR; CDR2 reads FQNEAQ (reference sequence). This CDR3 is 14 amino acids long. Trimming stripped 2 bases from V and 3 bases from J, with 9 bases between. This CDR3 reads CASSLPRVTDTQYF. The CDR3 DNA reads as TGTGCCAGCAGCTTACCGCGGGTAACAGATACGCAGTATTTT.

This clonotype was seen ten or more times. The chain recombines TRBV15 with TRBJ2-7; D not certain. Per the germline V gene, CDR1 is LNHNV and CDR2 is YYDKDF (reference sequence). The CDR3 has 12 residues. Trimming left V 3 bases short and J 6 bases short, with 9 bases between. CDR3 DNA: TGTGCCACCAGCAGTGATGGTCCCGAGCAGTACTTC. Protein: CATSSDGPEQYF. Supplemented by reference TRBV15 and TRBJ2-7, the full variable domain reads DAMVIQNPRYQVTQFGKPVTLSCSQTLNHNVMYWYQQKSSQAPKLLFHYYDKDFNNEADTPDNFQSRRPNTSFCFLDIRSPGLGDTAMYLCATSSDGPEQYFGPGTRLTVT.

Many counts were recorded for this clonotype. The rearrangement uses TRBV5-1 and TRBJ1-1; possible D gene TRBD1, 5 bases. V lost 3 bases and J 0 bases, leaving 6 bases between the germline ends. The CDR3 is 13 residues long. Germline-derived CDR1 and CDR2 are SGHRS and YFSETQ. Here the CDR3 DNA reads TGCGCCAGCAGCTCCAGGGTGAACACTGAAGCTTTCTTT. It codes for CASSSRVNTEAFF. Full variable domain (rest looked up from reference TRBV5-1 and TRBJ1-1): KAGVTQTPRYLIKTRGQQVTLSCSPISGHRSVSWYQQTPGQGLQFLFEYFSETQRNKGNFPGRFSGRQFSNSRSEMNVSTLELGDSALYLCASSSRVNTEAFFGQGTRLTVV.

This clonotype was detected ten times or more. The J gene is TRBJ1-5, the V gene TRBV7-2; D is possibly TRBD1 (5 bases). V was cut by 4 bases and J by 4 bases, with 8 bases left in between. This CDR3 has 13 amino acids. Germline CDR1 and CDR2: SGHTA and FQGNSA. Here the CDR3 reads CASSYHRNQPQHF. The CDR3 nucleotides are TGTGCCAGCAGCTATCACAGGAATCAGCCCCAGCATTTT. Variable domain in full (rest from reference TRBV7-2 and TRBJ1-5): GAGVSQSPSNKVTEKGKDVELRCDPISGHTALYWYRQSLGQGLEFLIYFQGNSAPDKSGLPSDRFSAERTGGSVSTLTIQRTQQEDSAVYLCASSYHRNQPQHFGDGTRLSIL.

This clonotype was observed at least ten times. The chain links TRBV7-6 to TRBJ2-5, with D hard to call. Germline CDR1 SGHVS, CDR2 FNYEAQ. The CDR3 runs to 13 residues. Trimming removed 3 bases at V and 4 bases at J, with 9 bases between. This CDR3 reads CASSFRNGETQYF. CDR3 coding DNA: TGTGCCAGCAGCTTCCGCAATGGAGAGACCCAGTACTTC.

Ten or more counts support this clonotype. The chain couples TRBV2 to TRBJ2-7; D unresolved. The CDR3 extends over 13 amino acids. Trimming took 10 bases from V and 0 from J, leaving 13 bases between them. CDR1 and CDR2 from the germline V gene are SNHLY and FYNNEI. DNA for the CDR3: TGTGCCACTACCCTGACTGACTCCTACGAGCAGTACTTC. Protein product: CATTLTDSYEQYF.

This clonotype came up many times. The V and J genes are TRBV6-2 or TRBV6-3 and TRBJ1-2, with unresolved D. Germline loops: CDR1 MNHEY, CDR2 SVGEGT. This CDR3 spans 14 amino acids. Trimming cost V 0 bases and J 4 bases, with 9 bases left between them. In nucleotides, the CDR3 is TGTGCCAGCAGTTACTCGGCGGACCCCTATGGCTACACCTTC. Protein sequence: CASSYSADPYGYTF.

This clonotype is large in the sample. This chain uses TRBV12-3 or TRBV12-4 with TRBJ2-5; 8 bases are a match to TRBD1. The CDR3 loop spans 15 amino acids. The ends lost 6 bases at V and 1 base at J; junction bases unmatched: 7. The CDR3 sequence is CASSFGQGIQETQYF. The CDR3 DNA reads as TGTGCCAGCAGCTTTGGACAGGGTATCCAAGAGACCCAGTACTTC.

This clonotype has ten or more counts. The chain uses TRBV20-1 and TRBJ2-5, with 11 bases matching TRBD2. Looked up from germline, CDR1 is DFQATT and CDR2 is SNEGSKA (reference sequence). The CDR3 has 15 residues. Trimming took 4 bases from V and 2 from J; bases not matched to a gene: 6. CDR3 DNA sequence: TGCAGTGCTATCTCGACTAGCGGGGCGCAAGAGACCCAGTACTTC. The encoded protein is CSAISTSGAQETQYF.

This clonotype was counted ten times or more. This chain connects TRBV11-1 to TRBJ2-6, with 7 nucleotides matching TRBD1. Per germline, CDR1 SGHAT and CDR2 FQDESV (reference sequence). V shed 4 bases and J 0 bases; nucleotides not matched to a gene: 12. This CDR3 is 19 amino acids long. The CDR3 here is CASSSQPGQSISGANVLTF. The CDR3 coding sequence is TGTGCCAGCAGCTCACAGCCGGGACAGAGTATCTCTGGGGCCAACGTCCTGACTTTC.